Listed here are 32 T cell receptor beta chains from one sample, sequenced in a study of T cells in Graves' hyperthyroidism and ophthalmopathy. From RNA transcripts, TCR beta CDR3 regions were amplified. HTBI primers were employed in a first-round RT-PCR of the TCR CDR3. TCRdb re-derived calls from the multiplex PCR reads in MiXCR, one entry per CDR3 protein. The sample records 500,000 to 750,000 distinct CDR3 sequences, approximately 14% being singletons. The sequenced sample was blood. The receptors derive from a woman in her 30s with Graves' hyperthyroidism.

This clonotype appeared many times. V and J are TRBV27 and TRBJ2-3; D is undetermined. The CDR3 totals 13 residues. Trimming removed 7 bases at V and 0 bases at J, with 8 bases between. Germline V gene data show CDR1 as MNHEY and CDR2 as SMNVEV (reference sequence). CDR3 DNA sequence: TGTGCCAGCATGGGTACTAGCACAGATACGCAGTATTTT. Translation: CASMGTSTDTQYF.

This clonotype has more than one count but fewer than ten. The V call is TRBV4-3, the J call TRBJ2-1, with 8 nucleotides matching TRBD2. The CDR3 spans 16 residues. V gave up 0 bases and J gave up 1 base; unmatched junction bases: 2. The germline V gene encodes CDR1 LGHNA and CDR2 YSLEER. DNA of the CDR3: TGCGCCAGCAGCCAAGACGGGAGGGCGTCCTACAATGAGCAGTTCTTC. Translating it yields CASSQDGRASYNEQFF.

Worth noting for this clonotype: This likely comes from a read error, as the CDR3 has no conserved phenylalanine or tryptophan at its end. This chain joins TRBV29-1 and TRBJ1-2, with a weak D call TRBD1 (6 bases). In germline, CDR1 is SQVTM, CDR2 ANQGSEA. This CDR3 is 12 amino acids long. The CDR3 sequence is CSGGGQYYGYTL. CDR3 DNA: TGCAGTGGCGGGGGCCAGTACTATGGCTACACCCTC.

The rearrangement uses TRBV7-6 and TRBJ2-5; 7 nucleotides match TRBD1. The germline CDR1 and CDR2 sequences are SGHVS and FNYEAQ. The ends lost 3 bases at V and 0 bases at J; junction bases unmatched: 13. The CDR3 has 18 amino acids. CDR3 DNA sequence: TGTGCCAGCAGCTTCAACCAATTGACAGGGTATTACCAAGAGACCCAGTACTTC. It is translated as CASSFNQLTGYYQETQYF.

Ten or more counts support this clonotype. The chain links TRBV11-2 to TRBJ1-6; D ambiguous. Germline CDR1 reads SGHAT; CDR2 reads FQNNGV. The CDR3 contains 12 residues. The V and J ends lost 2 bases and 8 bases respectively, with 4 bases between them. The CDR3 reads CASSLTDSPLHF. In DNA form, the CDR3 reads TGTGCCAGCAGCTTAACGGATTCACCCCTCCACTTT.

This clonotype showed up many times. The chain uses TRBV20-1 and TRBJ2-4; TRBD1 aligns across 10 bases. Trimming removed 6 bases from V and 7 bases from J; junction bases left unmatched: 12. This CDR3 region has 15 residues. Germline V CDR1 and CDR2: DFQATT, SNEGSKA (reference sequence). This chain's CDR3 is CSAPRQGASRNIQYF. The CDR3 DNA sequence: TGCAGTGCGCCCAGACAGGGGGCTTCAAGGAACATTCAGTACTTC.

V gene TRBV4-1 combines with J gene TRBJ2-5; D is uncertain. The CDR3 is 14 amino acids. Germline lookup yields CDR1 MGHRA and CDR2 YSYEKL. V was cut by 1 base and J by 4 bases, with 10 bases left in between. DNA for the CDR3: TGCGCCAGCAGCCAAGTTTCTGGTTTAGAGACCCAGTACTTC. Protein: CASSQVSGLETQYF.

This clonotype showed up many times. This chain's CDR3 is CASSPPEGEGPYEQYF. CDR3 in DNA: TGTGCCAGCAGCCCCCCCGAGGGGGAGGGCCCTTACGAGCAGTACTTC. The chain joins TRBV7-2 to TRBJ2-7; tentative D call: TRBD2 (7 bases). CDR1 and CDR2 (germline): SGHTA, FQGNSA. This CDR3 comprises 16 residues. V was clipped by 5 bases and J by 4 bases, with 21 bases between them.

This chain joins TRBV18 and TRBJ2-1; possibly TRBD2 for D (6 bases). Trimming pared 5 bases from V and 1 base from J, leaving 15 bases between. Per germline, CDR1 KGHSH and CDR2 LQKENI. CDR3 length: 16 residues. CDR3 sequence reads: CASSGNSGSSYNEQFF. DNA for the CDR3: TGTGCCAGCTCAGGAAATAGCGGAAGTTCCTACAATGAGCAGTTCTTC.

This clonotype was recorded many times. The J gene is TRBJ2-7, the V gene TRBV10-2; perhaps D is TRBD1 or TRBD2 (5 bases each). V shed 3 bases and J shed 0 bases, with 12 bases lying between them. The CDR3 totals 15 residues. The V gene's germline CDR1 is WSHSY and CDR2 SAAADI. The DNA of the CDR3 is TGCGCCAGCAGTGAAACGGGACGGGTCTCCTACGAGCAGTACTTC. It specifies CASSETGRVSYEQYF.

This clonotype was seen many times. The rearrangement uses TRBV28 and TRBJ1-1, with 8 bases that match TRBD1. Germline CDR1 reads MDHEN; CDR2 reads SYDVKM. V gave up 6 bases and J gave up 5 bases; unmatched junction bases: 2. CDR3 size: 12 residues. The CDR3 region has the DNA TGTGCCAGCAGACAGGGGGAAACTGAAGCTTTCTTT. Translated, it gives CASRQGETEAFF.

As to this clonotype: Since a much larger clone is just one base distant, this may be a read error. The gene calls are TRBV5-1 and TRBJ2-1, with TRBD2 matching 8 bases. V lost 0 bases, J lost 11 bases, and 7 bases stayed unmatched. The V gene's germline CDR1 is SGHRS and CDR2 YFSETQ. The CDR3 is 14 residues long. The CDR3 DNA follows: TGCGCCAGCAGCTTGGTCCGGGAGGGGTATAAGCAGTTCTTC. It codes for CASSLVREGYKQFF.

This clonotype has at least ten counts. The CDR3 reads CASSLGTRMDDEQFF. DNA for the CDR3: TGTGCCAGCAGTTTGGGGACTAGGATGGACGATGAGCAGTTCTTC. The chain uses TRBV27 and TRBJ2-1; 8 positions match TRBD2. V dropped 3 bases and J dropped 8; count of bases not matched to a gene: 9. CDR1 is MNHEY and CDR2 is SMNVEV in the germline V gene (reference sequence). The CDR3 is 15 amino acids.

The sample holds many counts of this clonotype. The chain recombines TRBV24-1 with TRBJ2-2; D gene unclear. Germline V CDR1 and CDR2: KGHDR, SFDVKD. Trimming removed 9 bases at V and 0 bases at J, with 10 bases between. The CDR3 length is 14 residues. The chain's CDR3 is CATSIPANTGELFF. The DNA for the CDR3 is TGTGCCACCTCAATCCCCGCGAACACCGGGGAGCTGTTTTTT.

On this clonotype itself: This clone may be a read error of a much larger clone one base away. This likely comes from a read error, as the CDR3 has no conserved phenylalanine or tryptophan at its end. This chain links TRBV12-3 or TRBV12-4 with TRBJ1-1; D remains ambiguous. The CDR3 loop spans 13 amino acids. Between the trimmed V and J ends, which lost 7 bases and 3 bases, there was a span of 12 bases. The CDR3 sequence is CASNTYGDTEAFL. The CDR3 region has the DNA TGTGCCAGCAACACTTACGGGGACACTGAAGCTTTCCTT.

This clonotype has at least ten counts. The chain uses TRBV15 and TRBJ1-1; D is undetermined. V dropped 1 base and J dropped 4 bases, with 13 bases sitting between them. Germline V gene lookup returns CDR1 LNHNV and CDR2 YYDKDF (reference sequence). The CDR3 is 15 amino acids. In DNA, the CDR3 is TGTGCCACCAGCAGAGGGTCGGGCAGCCGCACTGAAGCTTTCTTT. As protein: CATSRGSGSRTEAFF.

This clonotype occurred once. The V gene is TRBV25-1, the J gene TRBJ2-3; TRBD2 aligns across 12 bases. CDR1 and CDR2 from the germline V gene are MGHDK and SYGVNS. With 4 bases clipped from V and 2 bases from J, the junction kept 4 bases outside the gene matches. This CDR3 is 16 amino acids long. CDR3 nucleotides: TGTGCCAGCAGTGGGCGACTAGCGGGAGCCACAGATACGCAGTATTTT. It translates to CASSGRLAGATDTQYF.

This clonotype was seen at least ten times. This chain links TRBV6-1 with TRBJ1-1; a possible D gene is TRBD1 (6 bases). Trimming removed 6 bases at V and 4 bases at J, with 15 bases between. CDR1 MNHNS and CDR2 SASEGT come from the germline V gene. CDR3 length: 14 amino acids. The CDR3 protein is CASSFNTGSTEAFF. DNA for the CDR3: TGTGCCAGCAGCTTTAATACAGGGTCCACTGAAGCTTTCTTT.

Many counts were recorded for this clonotype. V is TRBV13 and J is TRBJ1-1; D may be TRBD1 (5 bases). The germline gives CDR1 PRHDT, CDR2 FYEKMQ (reference sequence). The CDR3 has 13 residues. Trimming cost V 3 bases and J 4 bases, with 9 bases left between them. The CDR3 DNA follows: TGTGCCAGCAGCTTTACCGGGACCACTGAAGCTTTCTTT. Amino acids: CASSFTGTTEAFF.

This clonotype was picked up many times. The chain employs TRBV6-2 or TRBV6-3 and TRBJ2-1, with no clear D. Germline loops: CDR1 MNHEY, CDR2 SVGEGT. The CDR3 is made up of 13 amino acids. V lost 5 bases to trimming and J lost 1 base, with 6 bases between them. For the CDR3, the DNA is TGTGCCAGCAGTGCAGAATCCTACAATGAGCAGTTCTTC. Translation: CASSAESYNEQFF.

This clonotype is a singleton in its sample. The chain couples TRBV18 to TRBJ2-1; TRBD2 agrees at 11 bases. The CDR3 length is 14 residues. Germline V gene sequence: CDR1 KGHSH, CDR2 LQKENI. After removal of 1 base from V and 10 bases from J, the junction contained 3 bases not matched to a gene. CDR3 loop: CASSPLAGGAEQFF. DNA for the CDR3: TGTGCCAGCTCACCACTAGCGGGAGGGGCGGAGCAGTTCTTC. The variable domain in full, completed from reference TRBV18 and TRBJ2-1, reads NAGVMQNPRHLVRRRGQEARLRCSPMKGHSHVYWYRQLPEEGLKFMVYLQKENIIDESGMPKERFSAEFPKEGPSILRIQQVVRGDSAAYFCASSPLAGGAEQFFGPGTRLTVL.

In its sample, this clonotype was seen many times. This chain joins TRBV20-1 and TRBJ2-1; 7 bases are a match to TRBD2. The CDR3 loop spans 11 amino acids. The germline CDR1 and CDR2 sequences are DFQATT and SNEGSKA (reference sequence). Trimming cost V 5 bases and J 13 bases; bases outside gene matches: 8. CDR3 protein: CSAQSGKDQFF. For the CDR3, the DNA is TGCAGTGCTCAAAGCGGGAAGGACCAGTTCTTC.

This clonotype has just a few counts. The genes are TRBV19 and TRBJ1-3; no clear D. V was trimmed by 8 bases and J by 0 bases, leaving 11 bases between them. In germline, CDR1 is LNHDA, CDR2 SQIVND (reference sequence). The CDR3 contains 14 residues. CDR3 nucleotide sequence: TGTGCCAGTGAAGCCGCGACCTCTGGAAACACCATATATTTT. It yields the protein CASEAATSGNTIYF.

This clonotype was counted at least ten times. The chain links TRBV12-3 or TRBV12-4 to TRBJ1-2; unclear D gene. Deletions cut 0 bases from V and 0 bases from J, with 8 bases between. This CDR3 comprises 15 residues. Here the CDR3 reads CASSLAGQANYGYTF. The CDR3 nucleotides read TGTGCCAGCAGTTTAGCCGGCCAGGCTAACTATGGCTACACCTTC.

The V call is TRBV6-1, the J call TRBJ2-3; D gene ambiguous. The CDR3 totals 12 residues. Germline V CDR1 and CDR2: MNHNS, SASEGT. V was cut by 5 bases and J by 6 bases, with 9 bases left in between. Here the CDR3 DNA reads TGTGCCAGCAGTACGGACCCCGATACGCAGTATTTT. It translates to CASSTDPDTQYF.

On this clonotype itself: Just one base apart from a much larger clone, this may be a read error. The chain links TRBV28 to TRBJ2-7, with a weak D call TRBD1 (5 bases). Germline CDR1 and CDR2: MDHEN and SYDVKM. This CDR3 is built from 16 residues. The V end was cut by 5 bases, the J end by 9 bases, with 26 bases between. The CDR3 DNA sequence: TGTGCCAGCAGTCCCCCCCCCAGGACACCCCGCTGGGGGCAGTACTTC. The encoded protein is CASSPPPRTPRWGQYF.

This clonotype was detected a few times. J is TRBJ2-1 and V is TRBV7-9, with 9 bases that match TRBD2. V shed 4 bases, J shed 4 bases, and the junction held 5 bases outside the gene matches. There are 15 residues in the CDR3. Germline-derived CDR1 and CDR2 are SEHNR and FQNEAQ (reference sequence). The CDR3 region is CASSYTSGLYNEQFF. DNA of the CDR3: TGTGCCAGCAGCTACACTAGCGGGCTTTACAATGAGCAGTTCTTC. Supplemented by reference TRBV7-9 and TRBJ2-1, the full variable domain reads DTGVSQNPRHKITKRGQNVTFRCDPISEHNRLYWYRQTLGQGPEFLTYFQNEAQLEKSRLLSDRFSAERPKGSFSTLEIQRTEQGDSAMYLCASSYTSGLYNEQFFGPGTRLTVL.

This clonotype was picked up a small number of times. The rearrangement links TRBV20-1 to TRBJ1-4; D call uncertain. The CDR3 sequence is 13 residues long. V was clipped by 6 bases and J by 8 bases, with 16 bases between them. Germline V gives CDR1 DFQATT, CDR2 SNEGSKA (reference sequence). DNA of the CDR3: TGCAGTGCCATAGATTACATAGGAGAAAAACTGTTTTTT. This sequence encodes CSAIDYIGEKLFF.

This clonotype was recorded a few times. This chain links TRBV3-1 with TRBJ2-7; TRBD2 matches at 9 bases. Germline V gene sequence: CDR1 LGHDT, CDR2 YNNKEL (reference sequence). The CDR3 extends over 18 amino acids. V trimming: 0 bases; J trimming: 5 bases; junction bases outside the gene matches: 14. CDR3 nucleotide sequence: TGTGCCAGCAGCCAAGAAGACAGGACTAGCGACGGTCTAGACGAGCAGTACTTC. This translates into CASSQEDRTSDGLDEQYF.

A note on this clonotype: A read error may be the cause here, since a much bigger clone is one base away. The rearrangement links TRBV28 to TRBJ2-7, with 8 positions matching TRBD2. In germline, CDR1 is MDHEN, CDR2 SYDVKM. The CDR3 runs to 16 residues. Germline trimming cut 5 bases from V and 2 bases from J; bases unmatched to any gene: 11. CDR3 sequence (DNA): TGTGCCAGCAGTCTTCGGAGACTAGCGTGGCCCTACGAGCAGTACTTC. Its translation is CASSLRRLAWPYEQYF.

This clonotype was observed many times. V gene TRBV20-1 combines with J gene TRBJ2-1; D ambiguous. Deletions cut 3 bases from V and 8 bases from J, with 8 bases between. CDR3 length: 11 residues. Germline assignment: CDR1 DFQATT and CDR2 SNEGSKA (reference sequence). CDR3 DNA: TGCAGTGCTAGGACGGTCCATGAGCAGTTCTTC. Protein: CSARTVHEQFF.

The V gene is TRBV3-1, the J gene TRBJ2-7; D is tentatively TRBD1 or TRBD2 (5 bases each). CDR1 is LGHDT and CDR2 is YNNKEL in the germline V gene (reference sequence). Trimming took 2 bases from V and 6 from J, leaving 14 bases between them. CDR3 length equals 14 residues. The CDR3 nucleotides are TGTGCCAGCAGCCAATACGGGGACCTGGGCGAGCAGTACTTC. Its translation is CASSQYGDLGEQYF.